The 31 T cell receptor beta chains in this list originate from one sample, sequenced in a study of CD8 T cells in Susac syndrome (dated by TCRdb to the late 2010s). Libraries were prepared through the immunoSEQ multiplex PCR assay. RNA was extracted using the RNeasy kit, and roughly 0.5 to 1 ug of the RNA was reverse transcribed with random hexamers. The public reads were run again by TCRdb, first through fastp at Q25 and then through MiXCR, and only productive beta chains were kept. CDR3 protein sequences are deduplicated, and each keeps its most common genes and DNA. The sample table holds some 190,000 distinct CDR3 sequences, of which almost 96% were seen once. Of the sample, approximately 0.1% falls within the top ten clones. Sequences were obtained from CD4+ T cells from PBMCs. The receptors were sampled from a human donor with multiple sclerosis.

The chain recombines TRBV11-2 with TRBJ2-1, with D maybe TRBD2 (7 bases). There are 15 residues in the CDR3. The V end lost 3 bases, the J end lost 12 bases, and 21 bases lay between the germline ends. From germline, CDR1 is SGHAT and CDR2 FQNNGV. CDR3 region: CASSFRLGGGRGQFF. DNA for the CDR3: TGTGCCAGCAGCTTTAGGCTAGGGGGGGGGCGGGGGCAGTTCTTC.

This clonotype was observed a single time. The V and J genes are TRBV30 and TRBJ1-1, with D hard to call. V lost 3 bases and J lost 7, with 18 bases in between. The CDR3 has 14 amino acids. Germline values: CDR1 GTSNPN, CDR2 SVGIG (reference sequence). The CDR3 nucleotides are TGTGCCTGGAGGCGCGGGCATGGATACAGTGAAGCTTTCTTT. Its protein is CAWRRGHGYSEAFF.

The chain has TRBV4-1 and TRBJ2-6; 7 bases line up with TRBD1. CDR1 is MGHRA, CDR2 YSYEKL, per germline. The CDR3 spans 16 residues. With 5 bases clipped from V and 3 bases from J, the junction kept 7 bases outside the gene matches. The CDR3: CASSFGQANGANVLTF. CDR3 sequence (DNA): TGCGCCAGCAGCTTCGGACAGGCGAATGGGGCCAACGTCCTGACTTTC.

The chain employs TRBV6-1 and TRBJ1-4; no firm D call. Germline V gene sequence: CDR1 MNHNS, CDR2 SASEGT. Trimming shortened V by 5 bases and J by 8 bases, and 24 bases separated the two germline ends. This CDR3 spans 17 amino acids. The CDR3 bases are TGTGCCAGCAGTAGGCCTCCGAACCGTGAGCTTGGCGAAAAACTGTTTTTT. Amino acid sequence: CASSRPPNRELGEKLFF.

The sample holds one count of this clonotype. CDR3 loop: CASSRQGGEQYF. The CDR3 bases are TGTGCCAGCTCACGACAGGGTGGCGAGCAGTACTTC. The gene calls are TRBV18 and TRBJ2-7; 7 bases match TRBD1. V lost 4 bases, J lost 6 bases, and 3 bases stayed unmatched. From germline, CDR1 is KGHSH and CDR2 LQKENI. There are 12 residues in the CDR3. Looking up the rest from reference TRBV18 and TRBJ2-7 gives the full variable domain: NAGVMQNPRHLVRRRGQEARLRCSPMKGHSHVYWYRQLPEEGLKFMVYLQKENIIDESGMPKERFSAEFPKEGPSILRIQQVVRGDSAAYFCASSRQGGEQYFGPGTRLTVT.

The chain joins TRBV20-1 to TRBJ2-7; perhaps TRBD2 as D (6 bases). Germline V gene lookup returns CDR1 DFQATT and CDR2 SNEGSKA (reference sequence). Trimming left V 5 bases short and J 7 bases short, with 24 bases between. The CDR3 loop spans 15 amino acids. In nucleotides, the CDR3 is TGCAGTGCTTCCGGCCGGCGGGGTTATCGTGGGGAGCAGTACTTC. This sequence encodes CSASGRRGYRGEQYF.

The rearrangement links TRBV20-1 to TRBJ2-7, with D perhaps matching TRBD2 (5 bases). The CDR3 extends over 10 amino acids. V was shortened by 3 bases and J by 7 bases, with 7 bases between the two germline ends. Looked up from germline, CDR1 is DFQATT and CDR2 is SNEGSKA (reference sequence). CDR3 region: CSASREEQYF. As DNA, the CDR3 is TGCAGTGCTAGTAGGGAGGAGCAGTACTTC.

The CDR3, as DNA: TGCAGTGCTCGGAGGGGGTCGGGTACGCAGTATTTT. This translates into CSARRGSGTQYF. V usage is TRBV20-1 and J usage is TRBJ2-3, with D perhaps given as TRBD1 or TRBD2 (6 bases each). Looked up from germline, CDR1 is DFQATT and CDR2 is SNEGSKA (reference sequence). This CDR3 spans 12 amino acids. Trimming stripped 5 bases from V and 8 bases from J, with 14 bases between.

This chain uses TRBV29-1 with TRBJ1-1, with D uncertain. V shed 1 base and J shed 4 bases, with 10 bases lying between them. Germline V gives CDR1 SQVTM, CDR2 ANQGSEA. The CDR3 length is 13 residues. Here the CDR3 reads CSVEAAFGTEAFF. In DNA, the CDR3 is TGCAGCGTTGAAGCCGCATTTGGCACTGAAGCTTTCTTT.

The CDR3 nucleotides read TGCGCCAGCAGCCAGGACAGGGCGAATAATTCACCCCTCCACTTT. Its translation is CASSQDRANNSPLHF. V gene TRBV4-1 combines with J gene TRBJ1-6; the match to TRBD1 covers 8 bases. The CDR3 covers 15 residues. V was clipped by 3 bases and J by 5 bases; unmatched bases: 3. Germline V gene lookup returns CDR1 MGHRA and CDR2 YSYEKL.

The CDR3 here is CASSQAHGYTF. CDR3 coding DNA: TGTGCCAGCAGCCAAGCTCATGGCTACACCTTC. This rearrangement joins TRBV3-1 to TRBJ1-2; D not resolved. CDR3 size: 11 residues. Trimming cost V 1 base and J 6 bases, with 3 bases left between them. CDR1 and CDR2 (germline): LGHDT, YNNKEL (reference sequence).

The chain is built from TRBV5-1 and TRBJ2-7, with TRBD1 matching over 7 bases. Germline V gene lookup returns CDR1 SGHRS and CDR2 YFSETQ. This CDR3 is 15 amino acids long. J gave up 0 bases and V 5 bases, and 8 bases lay outside the gene matches. The CDR3 nucleotides read TGCGCCAGCAGAGGACAGGTATCGAGCTCCTACGAGCAGTACTTC. Translated: CASRGQVSSSYEQYF.

This clonotype was observed a handful of times. The CDR3 reads CASSALDTQYF. DNA for the CDR3: TGTGCCAGCAGTGCTTTAGATACGCAGTATTTT. V usage is TRBV2 and J usage is TRBJ2-3; D unclear. In germline, CDR1 is SNHLY, CDR2 FYNNEI. The CDR3 runs 11 residues. Deletions cut 4 bases from V and 5 bases from J, with 4 bases between.

CDR3 amino acids: CASSSRSVDTEAFF. The CDR3 DNA follows: TGTGCCAGCAGCTCCCGGAGCGTCGACACTGAAGCTTTCTTT. The J gene is TRBJ1-1, the V gene TRBV11-3; D gene uncertain. V was shortened by 4 bases and J by 3 bases, with 12 bases between the two germline ends. Germline V gene sequence: CDR1 SGHNT, CDR2 YENEEA. The CDR3 covers 14 residues.

This chain joins TRBV19 and TRBJ2-5, with D perhaps TRBD1 (5 bases). V was cut by 4 bases and J by 5 bases, with 20 bases left in between. The CDR3 consists of 16 residues. In germline, CDR1 is LNHDA, CDR2 SQIVND (reference sequence). This CDR3 is CASSTNLEDIRETQYF. Written as DNA, the CDR3 is TGTGCCAGTAGTACCAACCTAGAGGACATCAGGGAGACCCAGTACTTC.

This clonotype was recorded once. The rearrangement uses TRBV29-1 and TRBJ2-5; tentatively, D is TRBD2 (5 bases). Trimming pared 4 bases from V and 5 bases from J, leaving 11 bases between. Germline loops: CDR1 SQVTM, CDR2 ANQGSEA. The CDR3 sequence is 12 residues long. Here the CDR3 DNA reads TGCAGCGTTGGGTTGTCGGGGGAGACCCAGTACTTC. Amino acids: CSVGLSGETQYF.

This sequence joins TRBV20-1 and TRBJ2-5; D may be TRBD1 (6 bases). CDR1 and CDR2 from the germline V gene are DFQATT and SNEGSKA (reference sequence). V lost 5 bases and J lost 1, with 11 bases in between. This CDR3 is built from 13 residues. CDR3 nucleotides: TGCAGTGCTCCCCGGGACACCCAAGAGACCCAGTACTTC. Protein sequence: CSAPRDTQETQYF.

This chain joins TRBV23-1 and TRBJ1-5; 12 bases agree with TRBD1. TRBV23-1 qualifies as an ORF whose function is uncertain. V lost 3 bases to trimming and J lost 5 bases; unmatched junction nucleotides: 5. CDR3 length: 16 amino acids. The CDR3 loop reads CASSHGGTGGDQPQHF. The CDR3 nucleotides read TGCGCCAGCAGTCATGGGGGGACAGGGGGCGATCAGCCCCAGCATTTT.

This clonotype has a single count. CDR3 protein: CASSLGQGPLTEAFF. CDR3 coding DNA: TGTGCCAGCTCTCTCGGACAGGGCCCCCTCACTGAAGCTTTCTTT. This chain uses TRBV18 with TRBJ1-1; 8 positions match TRBD1. CDR1 KGHSH and CDR2 LQKENI come from the germline V gene. After removal of 6 bases from V and 4 bases from J, the junction contained 10 bases not matched to a gene. The CDR3 extends over 15 amino acids.

This rearrangement joins TRBV7-2 to TRBJ2-5; D may be TRBD1 (6 bases). Germline V gives CDR1 SGHTA, CDR2 FQGNSA. There are 15 residues in the CDR3. The ends were cut back, 5 bases at V and 1 base at J, with 14 bases in the middle. The CDR3 DNA is TGTGCCAGCAGCCCGCCTTGGGGGCCCCAAGAGACCCAGTACTTC. Protein sequence: CASSPPWGPQETQYF.

The genes are TRBV12-3 or TRBV12-4 and TRBJ1-5; D gene unclear. V lost 6 bases and J lost 0, with 3 bases in between. The CDR3 runs 12 residues. The CDR3 DNA follows: TGTGCCAGCAGAAGTAGCAATCAGCCCCAGCATTTT. Its translation: CASRSSNQPQHF.

On this clonotype: The junction departs from the called germline gene at one end, perhaps through a read error. The V and J genes are TRBV4-1 and TRBJ1-2; 7 bases line up with TRBD1. The CDR3 loop spans 15 amino acids. The germline CDR1 and CDR2 sequences are MGHRA and YSYEKL. Here the CDR3 reads CASSKGAETGRSMRF. As DNA, the CDR3 is TGCGCCAGCAGCAAAGGAGCTGAGACAGGGCGGTCGATGCGTTTC.

Here the CDR3 reads CASRLTAPVEKLFF. The CDR3 region has the DNA TGTGCCAGCAGACTTACAGCGCCCGTCGAAAAACTGTTTTTT. This chain links TRBV2 with TRBJ1-4, with unresolved D. V dropped 6 bases and J dropped 8 bases, with 16 bases sitting between them. CDR1 is SNHLY and CDR2 is FYNNEI in the germline V gene. CDR3 length equals 14 residues.

For the CDR3, the DNA is TGCAGCGTAACCGGGACAGGTGTCAATGAGCAGTTCTTC. Protein: CSVTGTGVNEQFF. The gene calls are TRBV29-1 and TRBJ2-1; TRBD1 matches 8 bases. Germline CDR1 SQVTM, CDR2 ANQGSEA. The CDR3 contains 13 residues. The ends lost 6 bases at V and 6 bases at J; junction bases unmatched: 7.

This chain links TRBV29-1 with TRBJ2-3; 7 nucleotides align to TRBD2. CDR1 and CDR2 (germline): SQVTM, ANQGSEA. V lost 4 bases, J lost 2 bases, and 6 bases stayed unmatched. This CDR3 region has 14 residues. CDR3 amino acids: CSVVGGRDTDTQYF. In DNA, the CDR3 is TGCAGCGTTGTTGGGGGGAGGGACACAGATACGCAGTATTTT.

The chain is built from TRBV5-1 and TRBJ1-1; D ambiguous. Trimming removed 2 bases at V and 2 bases at J, with 13 bases between. The CDR3 has 15 residues. CDR1 SGHRS and CDR2 YFSETQ come from the germline V gene. CDR3 in amino acids: CASSFRGEPNTEAFF. The CDR3 nucleotides are TGCGCCAGCAGCTTTCGTGGGGAGCCCAACACTGAAGCTTTCTTT. The variable domain in full, with the rest retrieved from reference TRBV5-1 and TRBJ1-1, is KAGVTQTPRYLIKTRGQQVTLSCSPISGHRSVSWYQQTPGQGLQFLFEYFSETQRNKGNFPGRFSGRQFSNSRSEMNVSTLELGDSALYLCASSFRGEPNTEAFFGQGTRLTVV.

The V call is TRBV10-3, the J call TRBJ1-1; no clear D gene. The CDR3 contains 13 residues. Germline loops: CDR1 ENHRY, CDR2 SYGVKD. Deletions cut 7 bases from V and 0 bases from J, with 9 bases between. The CDR3 DNA is TGTGCCATCAAAGAACTGATGAACACTGAAGCTTTCTTT. Protein sequence: CAIKELMNTEAFF.

The J gene is TRBJ2-5, the V gene TRBV11-2; 10 bases are a match to TRBD2. Germline assignment: CDR1 SGHAT and CDR2 FQNNGV. The CDR3 length is 17 residues. The trim removed 1 base at V and 2 bases at J, leaving 7 bases unmatched. CDR3 protein: CASSLGASGGQQETQYF. DNA of the CDR3: TGTGCCAGCAGCTTAGGGGCTAGCGGGGGCCAACAAGAGACCCAGTACTTC.

The rearrangement joins TRBV20-1 to TRBJ2-5, with D uncertain. Germline CDR1 DFQATT, CDR2 SNEGSKA (reference sequence). Trimming pared 5 bases from V and 5 bases from J, leaving 12 bases between. This CDR3 has 12 amino acids. CDR3 in DNA: TGCAGTGCTGTCCCGAAGGAGGAGACCCAGTACTTC. It encodes CSAVPKEETQYF.

This clonotype was detected once. The rearrangement joins TRBV19 to TRBJ1-2; D may be TRBD1 (5 bases). Trimming cost V 3 bases and J 0 bases, with 14 bases left between them. CDR1 is LNHDA, CDR2 SQIVND, per germline (reference sequence). The CDR3 length is 16 residues. In DNA form, the CDR3 reads TGTGCCAGTAGTATGGGAACGACAGCAGCTAACTATGGCTACACCTTC. This gives the protein CASSMGTTAANYGYTF.

This clonotype is a singleton in its sample. This chain connects TRBV7-8 to TRBJ2-7, with 10 bases aligning to TRBD2. The V gene end was trimmed by 2 bases and the J gene end by 0 bases; junction bases not matched to a gene: 4. CDR3 length: 16 residues. Germline V lookup: CDR1 SGHVS, CDR2 FQNEAQ. CDR3 sequence reads: CASSLLAGDSSYEQYF. The CDR3, as DNA: TGTGCCAGCAGCTTACTAGCGGGGGACAGCTCCTACGAGCAGTACTTC.